The 9 T cell receptor beta chains listed next were all sequenced from one sample in a study of STAT3 mutations in large granular lymphocyte leukemia. Study-level findings and limits: At least one immunodominant TCR beta clonotype appeared in every T-cell large granular lymphocyte leukemia patient.

These receptors' antigens are unknown. Here immunoSEQ multiplex PCR was the method, and the copy in TCRdb shows in-frame clones only, minus some. Here the sample spans 12,000 or so clones, roughly 87% being singletons. Sequences were obtained from peripheral blood mononuclear cells. The source is a man older than 75 with T-cell large granular lymphocyte leukemia. Some clones in this sample may be carry-over from other donors' samples.

This rearrangement joins TRBV6-5 to TRBJ2-7, with 9 nucleotides matching TRBD2. CDR3 length: 15 amino acids. The germline V gene encodes CDR1 MNHEY and CDR2 SVGAGI. J was trimmed by 3 bases and V by 6 bases; bases with no gene match: 9. CDR3: CASSDSGGPRYEQYF. CDR3 nucleotide sequence: TGTGCCAGCAGCGATAGCGGGGGACCCCGCTACGAGCAGTACTTC.

This chain links TRBV5-8 with TRBJ1-5, with 8 bases that match TRBD1. This CDR3 spans 15 amino acids. Losses at the gene ends were 6 bases for V and 7 bases for J; bases not matched to a gene: 12. Germline V gives CDR1 SGHTS, CDR2 YDEGEE. The CDR3 region is CASTKHGTGRQPQHF. CDR3 DNA: TGTGCCAGCACCAAACACGGGACAGGACGACAGCCCCAGCATTTT.

J is TRBJ1-6 and V is TRBV18, with TRBD1 matching 9 bases. V shed 4 bases and J 6 bases; nucleotides not matched to a gene: 7. The germline gives CDR1 KGHSH, CDR2 LQKENI. The CDR3 spans 16 residues. The CDR3 sequence: CASSLNRDRANSPLHF. The CDR3 region has the DNA TGTGCCAGCTCACTTAATCGGGACAGGGCTAATTCACCCCTCCACTTT.

This chain links TRBV5-4 with TRBJ2-1, with 9 bases matching TRBD1. After removal of 4 bases from V and 5 bases from J, the junction contained 7 bases not matched to a gene. Germline CDR1 and CDR2: SGHNT and YYREEE (reference sequence). The CDR3 is 15 residues long. The CDR3 here is CASSPRTGANNEQFF. The CDR3 DNA reads TGTGCCAGCAGCCCCAGGACAGGGGCGAACAATGAGCAGTTCTTC.

This clone was picked up a small number of times. The chain carries TRBV19 and TRBJ2-5, with 12 bases identical to TRBD2. The germline gives CDR1 LNHDA, CDR2 SQIVND (reference sequence). The CDR3 spans 15 residues. V lost 5 bases to trimming and J lost 5 bases; unmatched junction nucleotides: 6. CDR3 in DNA: TGTGCCAGTAGTCTGACTAGCGGGGGATTTGAGACCCAGTACTTC. It specifies CASSLTSGGFETQYF. The whole variable domain, remainder taken from reference TRBV19 and TRBJ2-5, is DGGITQSPKYLFRKEGQNVTLSCEQNLNHDAMYWYRQDPGQGLRLIYYSQIVNDFQKGDIAEGYSVSREKKESFPLTVTSAQKNPTAFYLCASSLTSGGFETQYFGPGTRLLVL.

The V gene is TRBV18, the J gene TRBJ2-3; possibly TRBD2 for D (6 bases). This CDR3 region has 16 residues. CDR1 KGHSH and CDR2 LQKENI come from the germline V gene. V lost 4 bases, J lost 6 bases, and 20 bases lay in between. CDR3 amino acids: CASSRVAAGSVDTQYF. The CDR3 region has the DNA TGTGCCAGCTCACGGGTAGCGGCCGGGTCGGTCGATACGCAGTATTTT.

The chain couples TRBV6-1 to TRBJ1-5; D gene uncertain. In germline, CDR1 is MNHNS, CDR2 SASEGT. The germline V and J ends were trimmed by 6 bases and 5 bases, with 17 bases remaining between them. There are 15 residues in the CDR3. The CDR3 bases are TGTGCCAGCAGGGGAGATGCGGTCGGCCATCAGCCCCAGCATTTT. This codes for CASRGDAVGHQPQHF.

For the CDR3, the DNA is TGTGCCAGCAGCCAAGCGGTCAGGGTCATGAACACTGAAGCTTTCTTT. The encoded protein is CASSQAVRVMNTEAFF. This chain joins TRBV14 and TRBJ1-1, with D perhaps matching TRBD1 (5 bases). The germline V gene encodes CDR1 SGHDN and CDR2 FVKESK. The CDR3 covers 16 residues. The V gene lost 1 base and the J gene lost 0 bases, with 12 bases spanning the gap.

DNA for the CDR3: TGTGCCAGCAGCTTGGACAGGGGGCACGGCTACACCTTC. This translates into CASSLDRGHGYTF. V gene TRBV7-9 combines with J gene TRBJ1-2; 11 bases are shared with TRBD1. V shed 3 bases, J shed 8 bases, and the junction held 2 bases outside the gene matches. This CDR3 has 13 residues. The germline V gene encodes CDR1 SEHNR and CDR2 FQNEAQ (reference sequence).